The 13 T cell receptor beta chains presented below share a single source sample, sequenced in a study of control samples from healthy donors and cancer patients. Measured with immunoSEQ multiplex PCR; TCRdb has only the in-frame clones, and not every one. The sample carries about 250,000 clones, approximately 80% recorded once. The sequenced sample was PBMCs. These receptors came from a woman aged 60-70 years with lung cancer.

This clone showed up just a few times. The chain combines TRBV28 with TRBJ2-7; D call uncertain. CDR1 is MDHEN, CDR2 SYDVKM, per germline. The CDR3 totals 15 residues. V dropped 2 bases and J dropped 4 bases, with 15 bases sitting between them. The CDR3 bases are TGTGCCAGCAGTTTAAGCCCCCCCCTCGTTTACGAGCAGTACTTC. The encoded protein is CASSLSPPLVYEQYF.

The chain employs TRBV28 and TRBJ2-7, with D unresolved. The CDR3 has 12 amino acids. Trimming stripped 6 bases from V and 4 bases from J, with 10 bases between. Per germline, CDR1 MDHEN and CDR2 SYDVKM. CDR3 protein: CASRPIGYEQYF. As DNA, the CDR3 is TGTGCCAGCAGGCCCATCGGATACGAGCAGTACTTC.

This rearrangement joins TRBV6-5 to TRBJ2-7; possibly TRBD2 for D (5 bases). Trimming took 8 bases from V and 2 from J, leaving 16 bases between them. The CDR3 spans 14 residues. Germline V CDR1 and CDR2: MNHEY, SVGAGI. For the CDR3, the DNA is TGTGCCAGCCGCAGAACCGACGGGGCCTACGAGCAGTACTTC. As protein: CASRRTDGAYEQYF.

This chain uses TRBV4-1 with TRBJ2-7; D is perhaps TRBD2 (5 bases). From germline, CDR1 is MGHRA and CDR2 YSYEKL. CDR3 length: 16 residues. V was pared by 0 bases and J by 6 bases, with 18 bases between. CDR3 sequence reads: CASSQEPGVTIGEQYF. CDR3 DNA: TGCGCCAGCAGCCAAGAGCCCGGGGTAACTATCGGCGAGCAGTACTTC.

The gene calls are TRBV6-5 and TRBJ2-3; possibly TRBD1 for D (5 bases). The V and J ends lost 7 bases and 5 bases respectively, with 13 bases between them. The CDR3 totals 13 residues. Germline CDR1 MNHEY, CDR2 SVGAGI. CDR3 coding DNA: TGTGCCAGCAAGTCAGGGTTTGTAGATACGCAGTATTTT. It specifies CASKSGFVDTQYF.

This clone was found once. The rearrangement uses TRBV27 and TRBJ1-1, with D possibly matching TRBD1 (6 bases). Deletions cut 6 bases from V and 5 bases from J, with 16 bases between. CDR3 length equals 14 residues. CDR1 and CDR2 from the germline V gene are MNHEY and SMNVEV (reference sequence). The chain's CDR3 is CASSPGHFYTEAFF. In DNA, the CDR3 is TGTGCCAGCAGCCCGGGACATTTTTATACTGAAGCTTTCTTT.

This clone was counted a few times. V is TRBV18 and J is TRBJ2-7; D is unresolved. Germline CDR1 reads KGHSH; CDR2 reads LQKENI. The CDR3 covers 13 residues. Trimming cost V 3 bases and J 5 bases, with 11 bases left between them. CDR3 in DNA: TGTGCCAGCTCACCCGGCCTCTTCGACGAGCAGTACTTC. It codes for CASSPGLFDEQYF. Drawing the rest from reference TRBV18 and TRBJ2-7, the complete variable domain is NAGVMQNPRHLVRRRGQEARLRCSPMKGHSHVYWYRQLPEEGLKFMVYLQKENIIDESGMPKERFSAEFPKEGPSILRIQQVVRGDSAAYFCASSPGLFDEQYFGPGTRLTVT.

The rearrangement uses TRBV27 and TRBJ1-5; D gene uncertain. Between the trimmed V and J ends, which lost 2 bases and 3 bases, there was a span of 11 bases. This CDR3 has 15 residues. CDR1 and CDR2 (germline): MNHEY, SMNVEV (reference sequence). Here the CDR3 reads CASSLGLGFNQPQHF. In DNA form, the CDR3 reads TGTGCCAGCAGTTTAGGTTTGGGTTTCAATCAGCCCCAGCATTTT.

J is TRBJ1-6 and V is TRBV5-1; D unclear. This CDR3 comprises 16 residues. The ends were cut back, 4 bases at V and 2 bases at J, with 13 bases in the middle. The V gene's germline CDR1 is SGHRS and CDR2 YFSETQ. The CDR3 spells CASSQTFTPYNSPLHF. CDR3 in DNA: TGCGCCAGCAGCCAGACCTTTACGCCCTATAATTCACCCCTCCACTTT.

V gene TRBV28 combines with J gene TRBJ1-5; D is undetermined. Looked up from germline, CDR1 is MDHEN and CDR2 is SYDVKM. The V and J ends lost 4 bases and 2 bases respectively, with 18 bases between them. The CDR3 is made up of 17 amino acids. In nucleotides, the CDR3 is TGTGCCAGCAGTTCCGGTTTCATAAGTGGTGGCAATCAGCCCCAGCATTTT. This sequence encodes CASSSGFISGGNQPQHF.

V usage is TRBV14 and J usage is TRBJ1-2; 9 nucleotides match TRBD1. The CDR3 runs to 13 residues. J gave up 7 bases and V 5 bases, and 5 bases lay outside the gene matches. CDR1 and CDR2 from the germline V gene are SGHDN and FVKESK. CDR3 sequence (DNA): TGTGCCAGCAGCGCTCAGACAGGGGGTGGCTACACCTTC. Translation: CASSAQTGGGYTF.

This clone was seen only a few times. The chain joins TRBV2 to TRBJ1-1; D not certain. With 7 bases removed from V and 1 base from J, the gap between germline ends came to 4 bases. This CDR3 region has 11 residues. Germline CDR1 and CDR2: SNHLY and FYNNEI. CDR3 sequence (DNA): TGTGCCAGCATGGGGAACACTGAAGCTTTCTTT. Translation: CASMGNTEAFF.

The chain combines TRBV12-3 or TRBV12-4 with TRBJ2-5, with D perhaps matching TRBD1 or TRBD2 (5 bases each). The CDR3 sequence is 11 residues long. Trimming took off 7 bases at V and 12 bases at J, with 15 bases between the two ends. CDR3 bases: TGTGCCAGCACCGAAGGGACCAAAGAGTACTTC. Translation: CASTEGTKEYF.